This entry lists 26 T cell receptor beta chains sequenced from one sample in a study of shared clonotypes between healthy human individuals. Assay used: immunoSEQ multiplex PCR; TCRdb lists only in-frame clones, some missing. The sample records approximately 1.4 million clones, around 98% being singletons. The sequencing sample was made of naive CD4+ T cells sorted from blood. Noted subset: CD45RA+ positively selected. These receptors all stem from a man aged 25 to 40 in good health.

This sequence joins TRBV6-6 and TRBJ2-7; D tentatively reads TRBD1 or TRBD2 (5 bases each). The V gene's germline CDR1 is MNHNY and CDR2 SVGAGI (reference sequence). V lost 4 bases and J 0 bases, leaving 10 bases between the germline ends. This CDR3 has 14 amino acids. The CDR3 sequence: CASSSPGTSYEQYF. CDR3 nucleotides: TGTGCCAGCAGTTCCCCGGGGACCTCCTACGAGCAGTACTTC.

A note on this clone: A much larger clone lies a single base off, so this may be a read error. V is TRBV7-9 and J is TRBJ1-1, with a possible D match to TRBD1 (5 bases). Germline-derived CDR1 and CDR2 are SEHNR and FQNEAQ (reference sequence). V lost 5 bases to trimming and J lost 4 bases, with 8 bases between them. This CDR3 region has 12 residues. The CDR3 sequence: CASSRDVTEAFF. The CDR3 region has the DNA TGTGCCAGCAGCCGGGACGTCACTGAAGCTTTCTTT. The full variable domain, rest sourced from reference TRBV7-9 and TRBJ1-1, is DTGVSQNPRHKITKRGQNVTFRCDPISEHNRLYWYRQTLGQGPEFLTYFQNEAQLEKSRLLSDRFSAERPKGSFSTLEIQRTEQGDSAMYLCASSRDVTEAFFGQGTRLTVV.

The genes are TRBV7-2 and TRBJ2-3; no firm D call. The germline V gene has CDR1 SGHTA and CDR2 FQGNSA. There are 12 residues in the CDR3. V was pared by 4 bases and J by 4 bases, with 6 bases between. CDR3 protein: CASSSSSDTQYF. For the CDR3, the DNA is TGTGCCAGCAGCTCCTCGTCAGATACGCAGTATTTT.

The chain uses TRBV9 and TRBJ2-2; 8 nucleotides line up with TRBD2. Trimming at V came to 4 bases and at J to 6 bases, leaving 14 bases not matched to a gene. CDR3 length equals 17 residues. Per the germline V gene, CDR1 is SGDLS and CDR2 is YYNGEE. Here the CDR3 DNA reads TGTGCCAGCAGCCCCCGTGGGAGCGGGAGTATCCCCGGGGAGCTGTTTTTT. It is translated as CASSPRGSGSIPGELFF.

V and J are TRBV19 and TRBJ2-5, with D unclear. The CDR3 runs 13 residues. Germline CDR1 reads LNHDA; CDR2 reads SQIVND (reference sequence). The V and J ends lost 0 bases and 4 bases respectively, with 6 bases between them. CDR3 DNA sequence: TGTGCCAGTAGTATAGATATAGGAGAGACCCAGTACTTC. As protein: CASSIDIGETQYF.

The J gene is TRBJ2-1, the V gene TRBV7-9; possible D gene TRBD2, 6 bases. The ends were cut back, 0 bases at V and 4 bases at J, with 13 bases in the middle. This CDR3 spans 16 amino acids. Per germline, CDR1 SEHNR and CDR2 FQNEAQ (reference sequence). The CDR3 nucleotides read TGTGCCAGCAGCTTAGCGCTCCGGGAGCGGTACAATGAGCAGTTCTTC. It translates to CASSLALRERYNEQFF.

V and J are TRBV6-5 and TRBJ2-2; the match to TRBD1 covers 8 bases. Trimming took 6 bases from V and 3 from J; bases not matched to a gene: 6. CDR3 length equals 15 residues. The V gene's germline CDR1 is MNHEY and CDR2 SVGAGI. The CDR3 loop reads CASRTDRGYTGELFF. CDR3 nucleotide sequence: TGTGCCAGCAGAACCGACAGGGGATACACCGGGGAGCTGTTTTTT.

V usage is TRBV25-1 and J usage is TRBJ2-2; no clear D. The germline gives CDR1 MGHDK, CDR2 SYGVNS. Between the trimmed V and J ends, which lost 6 bases and 6 bases, there was a span of 14 bases. There are 14 residues in the CDR3. The CDR3 reads CASRIGNTPGELFF. CDR3 nucleotides: TGTGCCAGCAGGATAGGGAACACGCCCGGGGAGCTGTTTTTT.

In regard to this clone: This specimen includes other DNA sequences encoding the same CDR3. The rearrangement uses TRBV18 and TRBJ2-1; maybe TRBD2 (5 bases). Between the trimmed V and J ends, which lost 3 bases and 5 bases, there was a span of 8 bases. The CDR3 sequence is 13 residues long. Germline CDR1 reads KGHSH; CDR2 reads LQKENI. CDR3 amino acids: CASSPAGDNEQFF. CDR3 DNA: TGTGCCAGCTCACCGGCCGGGGACAATGAGCAGTTCTTC.

This clone was observed a single time. The chain has TRBV6-5 and TRBJ2-7; perhaps TRBD2 as D (6 bases). The germline V and J ends were trimmed by 2 bases and 5 bases, with 10 bases remaining between them. This CDR3 is 13 amino acids long. Germline CDR1 MNHEY, CDR2 SVGAGI. CDR3 coding DNA: TGTGCCAGCAGTTACCGGGGGAATAACGAGCAGTACTTC. It codes for CASSYRGNNEQYF.

The chain carries TRBV19 and TRBJ1-3; 8 nucleotides align to TRBD1. This CDR3 spans 17 amino acids. Trimming at V came to 6 bases and at J to 0 bases, leaving 10 bases not matched to a gene. In germline, CDR1 is LNHDA, CDR2 SQIVND (reference sequence). Here the CDR3 reads CASRTIDRGDSGNTIYF. The CDR3 DNA follows: TGTGCCAGTAGAACTATCGACAGGGGTGACTCTGGAAACACCATATATTTT.

With respect to this clone: The same CDR3 arises from other DNA sequences in this sample as well. The chain carries TRBV6-1 and TRBJ1-5, with a tentative D call TRBD1 (5 bases). The CDR3 totals 14 residues. Germline V gene lookup returns CDR1 MNHNS and CDR2 SASEGT. Trimming removed 7 bases at V and 2 bases at J, with 12 bases between. The CDR3 DNA reads TGTGCCAGCAACACGGGACCGGGCAATCAGCCCCAGCATTTT. It encodes CASNTGPGNQPQHF.

The chain combines TRBV9 with TRBJ2-1; 12 bases are shared with TRBD2. After removal of 0 bases from V and 6 bases from J, the junction contained 4 bases not matched to a gene. The length of the CDR3 is 16 residues. Germline CDR1 and CDR2: SGDLS and YYNGEE. The CDR3 bases are TGTGCCAGCAGCGTAGCTCTAGCGGGAGGGCGCAATGAGCAGTTCTTC. The encoded protein is CASSVALAGGRNEQFF.

The chain couples TRBV10-3 to TRBJ1-5; 12 bases are a match to TRBD1. Unmatched junction bases numbered 10, after V lost 4 bases and J lost 9 bases. The CDR3 length is 16 residues. Germline loops: CDR1 ENHRY, CDR2 SYGVKD. CDR3 coding DNA: TGTGCCATCAGTGGGACCGGGACAGGGGGCTCAGGGCCCCAGCATTTT. Translating it yields CAISGTGTGGSGPQHF.

The chain recombines TRBV11-3 with TRBJ2-2; 9 positions match TRBD1. Trimming removed 5 bases from V and 3 bases from J; junction bases left unmatched: 10. In germline, CDR1 is SGHNT, CDR2 YENEEA. The CDR3 totals 17 residues. The CDR3 reads CASSPHSWTGDTGELFF. CDR3 nucleotide sequence: TGTGCCAGCAGCCCTCATTCGTGGACAGGGGACACCGGGGAGCTGTTTTTT. The variable domain in full, with the rest retrieved from reference TRBV11-3 and TRBJ2-2, is EAGVVQSPRYKIIEKKQPVAFWCNPISGHNTLYWYLQNLGQGPELLIRYENEEAVDDSQLPKDRFSAERLKGVDSTLKIQPAELGDSAVYLCASSPHSWTGDTGELFFGEGSRLTVL.

DNA for the CDR3: TGCACCAGCAGCCAGAGCGGCGGAGGGGTCGATAATGAAAAACTGTTTTTT. It is translated as CTSSQSGGGVDNEKLFF. The rearrangement links TRBV1 to TRBJ1-4. TRBV1 is a known pseudogene. The CDR3 spans 17 residues.

The V gene is TRBV28, the J gene TRBJ2-1; TRBD2 matches at 11 bases. J lost 2 bases, V lost 8 bases, and 2 bases had no gene match. The CDR3 extends over 14 amino acids. The germline V gene encodes CDR1 MDHEN and CDR2 SYDVKM. CDR3 DNA: TGTGCCAGCGTAGCGGGAGGGACCTACAATGAGCAGTTCTTC. Protein sequence: CASVAGGTYNEQFF. The full variable domain, its missing parts supplied by reference TRBV28 and TRBJ2-1, is DVKVTQSSRYLVKRTGEKVFLECVQDMDHENMFWYRQDPGLGLRLIYFSYDVKMKEKGDIPEGYSVSREKKERFSLILESASTNQTSMYLCASVAGGTYNEQFFGPGTRLTVL.

This clone was found once. The chain links TRBV9 to TRBJ2-2; no definite D call. V gave up 0 bases and J gave up 6 bases, with 12 bases separating them. This CDR3 is 15 amino acids long. Germline V gene data show CDR1 as SGDLS and CDR2 as YYNGEE. The CDR3 reads CASSVGAQWPGELFF. CDR3 nucleotides: TGTGCCAGCAGCGTAGGGGCTCAATGGCCCGGGGAGCTGTTTTTT.

The J gene is TRBJ1-1, the V gene TRBV11-2, with a tentative D call TRBD1 (5 bases). V lost 5 bases and J 5 bases, leaving 9 bases between the germline ends. Germline CDR1 reads SGHAT; CDR2 reads FQNNGV. The CDR3 loop spans 12 amino acids. The CDR3 region is CASSPGGTEAFF. The CDR3 DNA is TGTGCCAGCAGCCCCGGGGGGACTGAAGCTTTCTTT.

The chain recombines TRBV9 with TRBJ2-5, with D possibly matching TRBD2 (7 bases). This CDR3 comprises 14 residues. In germline, CDR1 is SGDLS, CDR2 YYNGEE. The V gene lost 3 bases and the J gene lost 4 bases, with 13 bases spanning the gap. The CDR3 bases are TGTGCCAGCAGCGCCCGAGGGGGGGGAGAGACCCAGTACTTC. Its translation is CASSARGGGETQYF.

V is TRBV7-9 and J is TRBJ1-1; 10 bases map to TRBD1. This CDR3 comprises 19 residues. Germline CDR1 is SEHNR and CDR2 is FQNEAQ (reference sequence). J lost 1 base, V lost 5 bases, and 16 bases had no gene match. The CDR3 region is CASSVRTGTGVVGNTEAFF. In DNA, the CDR3 is TGTGCCAGCAGCGTTAGAACCGGGACAGGGGTGGTGGGGAACACTGAAGCTTTCTTT.

The V call is TRBV7-6, the J call TRBJ2-3, with a tentative D call TRBD2 (7 bases). The CDR3 is 15 residues long. V lost 7 bases and J 6 bases, leaving 20 bases between the germline ends. Germline V gene lookup returns CDR1 SGHVS and CDR2 FNYEAQ. In nucleotides, the CDR3 is TGTGCCAGCACCGAGCGGGGCAGGGGTAGGGATACGCAGTATTTT. Encoded protein: CASTERGRGRDTQYF.

This chain connects TRBV27 to TRBJ2-7, with 9 bases matching TRBD2. Germline values: CDR1 MNHEY, CDR2 SMNVEV (reference sequence). This CDR3 contains 15 residues. J was trimmed by 6 bases and V by 7 bases; bases with no gene match: 13. CDR3: CASTSLAGVRSEQYF. The CDR3 DNA reads TGTGCCAGCACCTCCTTAGCGGGAGTGCGTAGCGAGCAGTACTTC.

The genes are TRBV9 and TRBJ2-5; D unclear. Trimming cost V 4 bases and J 5 bases, with 12 bases left between them. Germline lookup yields CDR1 SGDLS and CDR2 YYNGEE. The CDR3 is 13 amino acids. The CDR3 is CASSPSMFETQYF. CDR3 coding DNA: TGTGCCAGCAGCCCCTCCATGTTTGAGACCCAGTACTTC.

The chain couples TRBV28 to TRBJ1-2; tentatively, D is TRBD1 (5 bases). Germline assignment: CDR1 MDHEN and CDR2 SYDVKM. This CDR3 comprises 14 residues. V was trimmed by 7 bases and J by 2 bases, leaving 14 bases between them. The CDR3 spells CASTLGGFNYGYTF. For the CDR3, the DNA is TGTGCCAGCACCCTGGGGGGGTTCAACTATGGCTACACCTTC.

The chain has TRBV15 and TRBJ2-5, with TRBD1 as a possible D gene (6 bases). The germline V gene encodes CDR1 LNHNV and CDR2 YYDKDF (reference sequence). The CDR3 spans 14 residues. Trimming cost V 4 bases and J 4 bases, with 13 bases left between them. As DNA, the CDR3 is TGTGCCACCAGCAAACAGGGTCCCTCAGAGACCCAGTACTTC. This translates into CATSKQGPSETQYF.